This paragraph reports one T cell receptor (beta chain). This CDR3 is built from 14 residues. CDR1 LGHDT and CDR2 YNNKEL come from the germline V gene (reference sequence). After removal of 5 bases from V and 2 bases from J, the junction contained 4 bases not matched to a gene. These data are taken from a study of blood T cell repertoires in COVID-19. Study-wide context: Sites in the United States, Italy and Spain provided acute and convalescent COVID-19 samples. From T cells, B-cell-depleted T cells, or PBMCs came the material, which was cDNA or gDNA.

Original processing notes: Amplification from reference gene primers served as the basis for estimated nucleated cell counts. Sequenced by immunoSEQ multiplex PCR; TCRdb stores in-frame clones only, minus some. V and J calls and clone size follow that table, whereas D and trimming were derived from the DNA. The repertoire has over 9,000 clones, roughly nine tenths of them found once; the top ten carry about 10%. This clonotype originated in a man aged 55-75 years with acute or convalescent COVID-19. What was sequenced was peripheral blood. The V call is TRBV3-1 (or the pseudogene TRBV3-2), the J call TRBJ2-7, with TRBD1 matching 9 bases. DNA for the CDR3: TGTGCCAGCAGCGGTCGACAGGGGGCCTACGAGCAGTACGTC. It codes for CASSGRQGAYEQYV.